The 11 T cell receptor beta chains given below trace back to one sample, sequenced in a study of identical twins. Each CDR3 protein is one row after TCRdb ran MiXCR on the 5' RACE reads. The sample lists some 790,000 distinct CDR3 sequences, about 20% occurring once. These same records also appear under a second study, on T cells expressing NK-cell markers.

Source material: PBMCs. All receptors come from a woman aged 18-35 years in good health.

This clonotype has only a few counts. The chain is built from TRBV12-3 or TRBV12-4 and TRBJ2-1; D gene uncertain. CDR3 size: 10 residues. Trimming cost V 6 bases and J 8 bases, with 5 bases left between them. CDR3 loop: CASRGYEQFF. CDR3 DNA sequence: TGTGCCAGCAGAGGATATGAGCAGTTCTTC.

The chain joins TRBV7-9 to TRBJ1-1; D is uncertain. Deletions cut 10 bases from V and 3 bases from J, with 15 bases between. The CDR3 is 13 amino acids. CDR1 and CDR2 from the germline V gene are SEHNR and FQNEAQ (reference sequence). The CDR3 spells CATQSRADTEAFF. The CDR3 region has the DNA TGTGCCACACAAAGTCGGGCGGACACTGAAGCTTTCTTT. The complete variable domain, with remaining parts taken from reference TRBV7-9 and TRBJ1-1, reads DTGVSQNPRHKITKRGQNVTFRCDPISEHNRLYWYRQTLGQGPEFLTYFQNEAQLEKSRLLSDRFSAERPKGSFSTLEIQRTEQGDSAMYLCATQSRADTEAFFGQGTRLTVV.

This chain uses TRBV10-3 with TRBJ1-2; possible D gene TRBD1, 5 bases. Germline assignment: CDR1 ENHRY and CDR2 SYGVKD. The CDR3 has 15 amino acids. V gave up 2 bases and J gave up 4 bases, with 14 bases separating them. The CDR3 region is CAISEGIGGTYGYTF. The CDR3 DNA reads TGTGCCATCAGTGAGGGGATCGGGGGAACCTATGGCTACACCTTC.

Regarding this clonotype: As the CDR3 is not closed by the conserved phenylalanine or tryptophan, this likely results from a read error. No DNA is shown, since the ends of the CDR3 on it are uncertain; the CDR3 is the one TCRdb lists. The CDR3 here is CASSLTKT. The chain couples TRBV7-2 to TRBJ2-1. Germline CDR1 SGHTA, CDR2 FQGNSA. From its first to its last residue, the CDR3 has 8 amino acids.

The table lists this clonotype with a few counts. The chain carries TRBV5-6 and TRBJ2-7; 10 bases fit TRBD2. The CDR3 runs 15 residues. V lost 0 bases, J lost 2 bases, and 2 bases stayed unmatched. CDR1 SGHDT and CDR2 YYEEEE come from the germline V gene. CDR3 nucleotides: TGTGCCAGCAGCTTGGACAGCGGGGGGGCCTACGAGCAGTACTTC. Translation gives CASSLDSGGAYEQYF.

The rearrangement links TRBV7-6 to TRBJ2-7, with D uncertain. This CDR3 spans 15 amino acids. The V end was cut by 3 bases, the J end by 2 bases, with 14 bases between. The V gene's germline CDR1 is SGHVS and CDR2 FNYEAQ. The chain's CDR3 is CASSFWSDPPYEQYF. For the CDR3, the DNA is TGTGCCAGCAGCTTCTGGTCCGACCCTCCCTACGAGCAGTACTTC.

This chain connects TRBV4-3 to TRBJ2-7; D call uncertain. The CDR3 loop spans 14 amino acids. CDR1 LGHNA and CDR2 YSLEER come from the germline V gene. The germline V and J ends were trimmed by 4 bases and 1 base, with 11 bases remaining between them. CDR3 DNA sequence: TGCGCCAGCAGCCCGTCAACTGGTTCCTACGAGCAGTACTTC. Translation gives CASSPSTGSYEQYF.

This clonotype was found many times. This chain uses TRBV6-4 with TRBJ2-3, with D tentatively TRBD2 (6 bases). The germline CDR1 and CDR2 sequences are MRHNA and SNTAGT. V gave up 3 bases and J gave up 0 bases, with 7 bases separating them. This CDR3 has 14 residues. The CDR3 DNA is TGTGCCAGCAGTGAGGGGACTAGCACAGATACGCAGTATTTT. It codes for CASSEGTSTDTQYF.

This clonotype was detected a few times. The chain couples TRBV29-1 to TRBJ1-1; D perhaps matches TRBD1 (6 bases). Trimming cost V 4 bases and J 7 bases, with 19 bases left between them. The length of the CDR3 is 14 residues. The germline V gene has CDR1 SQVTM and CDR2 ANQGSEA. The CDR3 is CSVGNRVNLVEAFF. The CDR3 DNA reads TGCAGCGTTGGTAACAGGGTGAATTTAGTTGAAGCTTTCTTT.

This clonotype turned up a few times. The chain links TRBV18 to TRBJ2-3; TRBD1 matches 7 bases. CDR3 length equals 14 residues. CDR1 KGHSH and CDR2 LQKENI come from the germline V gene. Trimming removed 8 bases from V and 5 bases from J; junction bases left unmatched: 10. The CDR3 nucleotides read TGTGCCAGCAGGGACAGAATTTCGGGAGATACGCAGTATTTT. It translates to CASRDRISGDTQYF. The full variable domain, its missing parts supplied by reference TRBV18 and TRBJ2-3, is NAGVMQNPRHLVRRRGQEARLRCSPMKGHSHVYWYRQLPEEGLKFMVYLQKENIIDESGMPKERFSAEFPKEGPSILRIQQVVRGDSAAYFCASRDRISGDTQYFGPGTRLTVL.

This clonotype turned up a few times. CDR3 in DNA: TGCAGTGCTACCCTGACTAGCGGGGGCCGCACAGATACGCAGTATTTT. Its translation: CSATLTSGGRTDTQYF. The chain recombines TRBV20-1 with TRBJ2-3, with 12 bases lining up with TRBD2. The germline V gene has CDR1 DFQATT and CDR2 SNEGSKA (reference sequence). V lost 4 bases to trimming and J lost 1 base; unmatched junction nucleotides: 6. The CDR3 runs 16 residues.